This TCR beta chain was recovered during a study of blood T cell repertoires in COVID-19. The wider study: Specimens from acute and convalescent COVID-19 originated in the United States, Italy and Spain.

Under the authors' procedure: Using reference gene primer amplification, nucleated cell counts were estimated. The table came from immunoSEQ multiplex PCR; TCRdb's copy has only in-frame clones and leaves some out. V and J calls and clone size come straight from that table; D and trimming were deduced from the DNA. The sample consists of about 77,000 clones, 80% of them appearing once. CDR1 and CDR2 (germline): LGHNA, YSLEER. Trimming at V came to 10 bases and at J to 4 bases, leaving 12 bases not matched to a gene. The CDR3 contains 14 residues. Sequenced input: peripheral blood. This TCR came from a woman aged 70-85 years with acute or convalescent COVID-19. This chain joins TRBV4-3 and TRBJ1-2; 7 positions match TRBD1. CDR3 in DNA: TGCGCCACCAATTGGACAGGCTCTCTCTATGGCTACACCTTC. Amino acid sequence: CATNWTGSLYGYTF.